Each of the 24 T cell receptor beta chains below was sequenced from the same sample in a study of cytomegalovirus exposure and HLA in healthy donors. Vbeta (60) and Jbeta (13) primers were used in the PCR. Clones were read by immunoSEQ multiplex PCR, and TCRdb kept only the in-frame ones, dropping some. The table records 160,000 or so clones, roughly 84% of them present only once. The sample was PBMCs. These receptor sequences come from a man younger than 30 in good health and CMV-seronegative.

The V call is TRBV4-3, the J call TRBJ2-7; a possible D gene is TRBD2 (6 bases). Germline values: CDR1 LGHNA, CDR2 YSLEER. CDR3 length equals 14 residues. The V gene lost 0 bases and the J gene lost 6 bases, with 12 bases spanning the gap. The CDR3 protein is CASSQDSGVGEQYF. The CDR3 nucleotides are TGCGCCAGCAGCCAAGATAGCGGAGTTGGCGAGCAGTACTTC.

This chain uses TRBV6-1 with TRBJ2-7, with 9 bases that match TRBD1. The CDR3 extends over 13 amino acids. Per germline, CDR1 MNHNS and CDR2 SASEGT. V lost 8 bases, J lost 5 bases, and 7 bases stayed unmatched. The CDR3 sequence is CASGRDRENEQYF. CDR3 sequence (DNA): TGTGCCAGCGGGCGGGACAGGGAGAACGAGCAGTACTTC.

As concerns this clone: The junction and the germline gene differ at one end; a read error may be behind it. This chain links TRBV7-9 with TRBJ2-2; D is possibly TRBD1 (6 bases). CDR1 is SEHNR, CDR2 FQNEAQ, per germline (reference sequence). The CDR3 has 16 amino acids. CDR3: CSSSPLWTANTGELFF. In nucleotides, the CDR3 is TGTTCCAGCAGCCCACTTTGGACAGCCAACACCGGGGAGCTGTTTTTT. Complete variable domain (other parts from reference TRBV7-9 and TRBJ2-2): DTGVSQNPRHKITKRGQNVTFRCDPISEHNRLYWYRQTLGQGPEFLTYFQNEAQLEKSRLLSDRFSAERPKGSFSTLEIQRTEQGDSAMYLCSSSPLWTANTGELFFGEGSRLTVL.

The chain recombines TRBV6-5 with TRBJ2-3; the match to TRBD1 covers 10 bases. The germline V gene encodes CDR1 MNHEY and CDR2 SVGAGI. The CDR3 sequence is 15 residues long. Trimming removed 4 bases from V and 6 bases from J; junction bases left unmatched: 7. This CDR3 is CASSSKTGGADTQYF. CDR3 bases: TGTGCCAGCAGTTCTAAGACAGGGGGCGCTGATACGCAGTATTTT.

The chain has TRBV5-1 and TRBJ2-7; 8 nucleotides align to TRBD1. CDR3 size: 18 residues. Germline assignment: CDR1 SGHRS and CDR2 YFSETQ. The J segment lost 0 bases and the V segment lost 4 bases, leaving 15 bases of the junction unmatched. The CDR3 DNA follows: TGCGCCAGCAGCCTCCAGGGGACAGGCCCCGGGAGCTCCTACGAGCAGTACTTC. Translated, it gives CASSLQGTGPGSSYEQYF.

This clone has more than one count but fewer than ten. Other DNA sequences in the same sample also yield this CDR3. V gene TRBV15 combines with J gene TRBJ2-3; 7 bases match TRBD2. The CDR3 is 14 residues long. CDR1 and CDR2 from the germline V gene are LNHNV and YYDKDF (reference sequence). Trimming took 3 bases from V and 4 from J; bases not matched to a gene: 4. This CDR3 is CATSSGLEADTQYF. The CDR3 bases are TGTGCCACCAGCAGCGGACTAGAGGCAGATACGCAGTATTTT.

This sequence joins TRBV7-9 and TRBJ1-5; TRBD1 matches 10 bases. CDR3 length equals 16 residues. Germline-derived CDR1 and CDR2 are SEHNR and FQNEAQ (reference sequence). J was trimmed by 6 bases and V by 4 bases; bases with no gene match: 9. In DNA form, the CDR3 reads TGTGCCAGCAGCTCGGACAGGGGGGCGCGCGGTCAGCCCCAGCATTTT. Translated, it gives CASSSDRGARGQPQHF.

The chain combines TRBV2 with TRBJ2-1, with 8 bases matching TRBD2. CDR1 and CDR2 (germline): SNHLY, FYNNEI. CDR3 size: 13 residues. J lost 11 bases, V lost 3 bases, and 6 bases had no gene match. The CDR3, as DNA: TGTGCCAGCAGTGAGCGTGGTAGCGGGAAGCAGTTCTTC. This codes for CASSERGSGKQFF.

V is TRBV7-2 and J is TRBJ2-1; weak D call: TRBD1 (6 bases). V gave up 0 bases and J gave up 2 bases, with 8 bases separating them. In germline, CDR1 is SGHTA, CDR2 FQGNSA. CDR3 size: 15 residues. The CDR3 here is CASSLAWGPYNEQFF. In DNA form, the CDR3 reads TGTGCCAGCAGCTTAGCGTGGGGGCCCTACAATGAGCAGTTCTTC.

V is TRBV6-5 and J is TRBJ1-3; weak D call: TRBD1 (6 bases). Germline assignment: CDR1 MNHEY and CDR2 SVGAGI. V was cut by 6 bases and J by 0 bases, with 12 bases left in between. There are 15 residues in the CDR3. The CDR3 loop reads CASSRDTSSGNTIYF. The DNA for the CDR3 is TGTGCCAGCAGCCGGGACACCAGCTCTGGAAACACCATATATTTT.

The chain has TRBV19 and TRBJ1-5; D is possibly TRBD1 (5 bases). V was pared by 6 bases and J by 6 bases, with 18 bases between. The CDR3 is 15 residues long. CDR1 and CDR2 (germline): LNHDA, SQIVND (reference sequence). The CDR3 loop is CASREGQGRGQPQHF. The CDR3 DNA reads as TGTGCCAGTAGGGAGGGGCAGGGAAGGGGTCAGCCCCAGCATTTT.

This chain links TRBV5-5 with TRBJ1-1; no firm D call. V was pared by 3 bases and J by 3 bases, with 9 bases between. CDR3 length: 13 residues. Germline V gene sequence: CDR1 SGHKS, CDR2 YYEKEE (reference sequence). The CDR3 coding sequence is TGTGCCAGCAGCTCCCCCTCTTACACTGAAGCTTTCTTT. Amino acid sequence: CASSSPSYTEAFF.

CDR3 sequence reads: CAISASDRGIEAFF. The CDR3 DNA is TGTGCCATCAGTGCCTCGGACAGGGGAATTGAAGCTTTCTTT. The chain carries TRBV10-3 and TRBJ1-1; TRBD1 matches at 9 bases. Germline V gene data show CDR1 as ENHRY and CDR2 as SYGVKD. Trimming at V came to 4 bases and at J to 7 bases, leaving 7 bases not matched to a gene. The CDR3 spans 14 residues.

This CDR3 is CASSVGQHQETQYF. CDR3 bases: TGTGCCAGCAGTGTGGGACAGCACCAAGAGACCCAGTACTTC. The chain links TRBV6-1 to TRBJ2-5, with TRBD1 identical over 7 bases. The CDR3 sequence is 14 residues long. The J segment lost 0 bases and the V segment lost 4 bases, leaving 2 bases of the junction unmatched. CDR1 is MNHNS, CDR2 SASEGT, per germline.

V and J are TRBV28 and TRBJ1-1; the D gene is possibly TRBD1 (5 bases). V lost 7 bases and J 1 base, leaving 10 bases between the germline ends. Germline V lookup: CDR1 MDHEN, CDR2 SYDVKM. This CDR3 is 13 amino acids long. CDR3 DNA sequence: TGTGCCAGCAACGGGGGTGGGAACACTGAAGCTTTCTTT. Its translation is CASNGGGNTEAFF.

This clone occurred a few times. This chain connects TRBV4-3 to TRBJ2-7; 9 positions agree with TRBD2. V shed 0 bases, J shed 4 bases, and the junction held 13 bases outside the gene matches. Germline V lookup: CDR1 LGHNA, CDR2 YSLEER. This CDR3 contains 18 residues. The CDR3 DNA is TGCGCCAGCAGCCAAGATCTAAATAGCGGGAGCATCTCGTACGAGCAGTACTTC. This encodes CASSQDLNSGSISYEQYF.

CDR3 amino acids: CASSNRREETQYF. CDR3 nucleotide sequence: TGCGCCAGCAGCAACCGCAGGGAAGAGACCCAGTACTTC. V usage is TRBV5-1 and J usage is TRBJ2-5, with a tentative D call TRBD1 (5 bases). Germline-derived CDR1 and CDR2 are SGHRS and YFSETQ. The V and J ends lost 4 bases and 3 bases respectively, with 10 bases between them. CDR3 length equals 13 residues. Variable domain in full (rest from reference TRBV5-1 and TRBJ2-5): KAGVTQTPRYLIKTRGQQVTLSCSPISGHRSVSWYQQTPGQGLQFLFEYFSETQRNKGNFPGRFSGRQFSNSRSEMNVSTLELGDSALYLCASSNRREETQYFGPGTRLLVL.

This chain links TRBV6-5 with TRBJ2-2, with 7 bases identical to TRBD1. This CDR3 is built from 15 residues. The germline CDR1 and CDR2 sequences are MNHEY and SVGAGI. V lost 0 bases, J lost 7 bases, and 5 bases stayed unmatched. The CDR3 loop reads CASSYSNTGVGELFF. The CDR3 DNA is TGTGCCAGCAGTTACTCGAACACAGGGGTCGGGGAGCTGTTTTTT.

This CDR3 is CASSSPGQEETQYF. CDR3 nucleotides: TGTGCCAGCAGCTCCCCGGGACAGGAAGAGACCCAGTACTTC. The J gene is TRBJ2-5, the V gene TRBV7-9; 8 bases match TRBD1. Germline CDR1 is SEHNR and CDR2 is FQNEAQ (reference sequence). The CDR3 covers 14 residues. With 4 bases clipped from V and 3 bases from J, the junction kept 4 bases outside the gene matches. Drawing the rest from reference TRBV7-9 and TRBJ2-5, the complete variable domain is DTGVSQNPRHKITKRGQNVTFRCDPISEHNRLYWYRQTLGQGPEFLTYFQNEAQLEKSRLLSDRFSAERPKGSFSTLEIQRTEQGDSAMYLCASSSPGQEETQYFGPGTRLLVL.

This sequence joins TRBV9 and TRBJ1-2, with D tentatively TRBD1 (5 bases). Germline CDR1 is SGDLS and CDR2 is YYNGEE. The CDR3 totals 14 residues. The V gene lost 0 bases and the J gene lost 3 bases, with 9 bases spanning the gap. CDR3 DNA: TGTGCCAGCAGCGTAGGTCGGGGGGACTATGGCTACACCTTC. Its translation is CASSVGRGDYGYTF.

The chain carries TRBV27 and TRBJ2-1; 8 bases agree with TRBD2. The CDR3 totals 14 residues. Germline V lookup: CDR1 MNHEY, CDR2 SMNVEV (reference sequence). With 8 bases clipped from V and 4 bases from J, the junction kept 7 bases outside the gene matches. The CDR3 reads CASESGSSYNEQFF. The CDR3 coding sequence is TGTGCCAGCGAAAGCGGGAGTAGTTACAATGAGCAGTTCTTC.

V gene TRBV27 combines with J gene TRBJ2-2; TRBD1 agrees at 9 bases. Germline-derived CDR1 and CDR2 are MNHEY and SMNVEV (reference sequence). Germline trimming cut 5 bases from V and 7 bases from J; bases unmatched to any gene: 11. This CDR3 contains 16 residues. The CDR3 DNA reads TGTGCCAGCAGTACGATTTGGACAGGGGTCATCGGGGAGCTGTTTTTT. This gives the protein CASSTIWTGVIGELFF.

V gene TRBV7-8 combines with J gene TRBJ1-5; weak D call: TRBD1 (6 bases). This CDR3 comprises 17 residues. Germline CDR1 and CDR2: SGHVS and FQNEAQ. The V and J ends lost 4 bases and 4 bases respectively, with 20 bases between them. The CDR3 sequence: CASSSTGQGFGNQPQHF. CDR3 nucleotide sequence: TGTGCCAGCAGCTCAACTGGCCAGGGGTTCGGGAATCAGCCCCAGCATTTT.

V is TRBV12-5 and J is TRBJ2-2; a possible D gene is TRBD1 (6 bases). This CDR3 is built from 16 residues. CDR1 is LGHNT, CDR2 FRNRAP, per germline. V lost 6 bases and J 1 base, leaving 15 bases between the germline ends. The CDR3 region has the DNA TGTGCTAGTGGCTTCCAACCGGGACAGAACACCGGGGAGCTGTTTTTT. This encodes CASGFQPGQNTGELFF.